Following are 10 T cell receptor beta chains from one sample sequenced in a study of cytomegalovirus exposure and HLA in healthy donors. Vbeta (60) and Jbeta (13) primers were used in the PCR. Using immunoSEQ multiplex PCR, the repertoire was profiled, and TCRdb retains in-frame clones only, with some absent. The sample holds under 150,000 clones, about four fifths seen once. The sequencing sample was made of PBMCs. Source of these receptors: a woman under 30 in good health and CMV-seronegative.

This chain's CDR3 is CASSRTVEAFF. The CDR3, as DNA: TGTGCCAGCAGCCGGACAGTCGAGGCTTTCTTT. This sequence joins TRBV7-9 and TRBJ1-1, with D possibly TRBD1 on 6 matching bases. Trimming cost V 5 bases and J 11 bases, with 12 bases left between them. CDR1 and CDR2 (germline): SEHNR, FQNEAQ (reference sequence). The CDR3 spans 11 residues.

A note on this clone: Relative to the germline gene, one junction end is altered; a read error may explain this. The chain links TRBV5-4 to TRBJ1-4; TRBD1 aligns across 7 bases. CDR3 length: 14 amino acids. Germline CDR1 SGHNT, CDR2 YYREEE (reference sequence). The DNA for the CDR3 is TGTGCCAGCAGCAAGGGACAGAATAATGAAAAACTGCTTTTT. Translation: CASSKGQNNEKLLF.

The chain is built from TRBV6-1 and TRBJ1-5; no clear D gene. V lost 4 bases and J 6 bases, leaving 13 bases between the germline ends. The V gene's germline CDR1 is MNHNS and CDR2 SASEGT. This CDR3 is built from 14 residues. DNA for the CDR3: TGTGCCAGCAGTGTATCGGGAGATGGTCAGCCCCAGCATTTT. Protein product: CASSVSGDGQPQHF.

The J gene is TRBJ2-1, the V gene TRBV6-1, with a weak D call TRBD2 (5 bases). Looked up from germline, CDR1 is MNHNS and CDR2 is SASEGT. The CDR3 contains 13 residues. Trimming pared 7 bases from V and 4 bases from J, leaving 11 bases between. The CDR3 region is CASIEGRYNEQFF. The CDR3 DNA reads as TGTGCCAGCATCGAGGGCCGGTACAATGAGCAGTTCTTC.

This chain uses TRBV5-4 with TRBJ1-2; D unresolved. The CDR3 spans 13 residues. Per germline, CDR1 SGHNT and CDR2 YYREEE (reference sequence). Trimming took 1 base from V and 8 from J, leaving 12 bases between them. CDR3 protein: CASSLKAGLGYTF. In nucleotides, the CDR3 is TGTGCCAGCAGCTTGAAGGCAGGTCTAGGCTACACCTTC.

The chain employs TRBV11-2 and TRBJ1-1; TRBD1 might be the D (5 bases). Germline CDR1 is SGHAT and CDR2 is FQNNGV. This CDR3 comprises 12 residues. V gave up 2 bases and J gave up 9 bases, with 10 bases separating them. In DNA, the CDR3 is TGTGCCAGCAGCTTATTTACAGGCAAAGCTTTCTTT. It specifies CASSLFTGKAFF.

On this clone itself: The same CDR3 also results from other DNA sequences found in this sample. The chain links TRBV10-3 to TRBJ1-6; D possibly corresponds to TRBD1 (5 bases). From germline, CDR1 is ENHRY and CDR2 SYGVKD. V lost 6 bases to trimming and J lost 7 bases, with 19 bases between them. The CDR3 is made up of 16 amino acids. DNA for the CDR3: TGTGCCATCAGATACAGAGTTCAGGGTGGCAATTCACCCCTCCACTTT. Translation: CAIRYRVQGGNSPLHF.

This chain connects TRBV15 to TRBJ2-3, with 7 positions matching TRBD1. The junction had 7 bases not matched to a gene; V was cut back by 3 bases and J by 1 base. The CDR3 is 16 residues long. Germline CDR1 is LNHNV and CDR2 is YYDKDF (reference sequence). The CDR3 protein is CATSRQQGYGTDTQYF. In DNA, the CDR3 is TGTGCCACCAGCAGGCAACAGGGGTACGGCACAGATACGCAGTATTTT.

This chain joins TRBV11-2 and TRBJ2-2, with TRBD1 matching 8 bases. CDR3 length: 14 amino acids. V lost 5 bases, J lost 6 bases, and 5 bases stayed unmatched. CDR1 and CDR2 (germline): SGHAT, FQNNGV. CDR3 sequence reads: CASSLTGGPGELFF. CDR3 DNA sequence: TGTGCCAGCAGCCTCACAGGGGGTCCCGGGGAGCTGTTTTTT.

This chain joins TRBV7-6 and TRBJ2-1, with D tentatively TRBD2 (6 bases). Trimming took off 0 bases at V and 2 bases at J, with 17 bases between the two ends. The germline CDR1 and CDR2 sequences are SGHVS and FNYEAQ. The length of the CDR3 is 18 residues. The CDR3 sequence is CASSLAGGGQKAYNEQFF. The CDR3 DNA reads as TGTGCCAGCAGCTTAGCGGGGGGAGGTCAGAAAGCCTACAATGAGCAGTTCTTC.